The next 5 T cell receptor beta chains were all read from a single sample in a study of CD8+ T cells in alopecia areata. Extracted RNA was reverse transcribed, and the resulting cDNA served as sequencing template. Using immunoSEQ multiplex PCR, the repertoire was profiled, and TCRdb retains in-frame clones only, with some absent. The sample has more than 100,000 clones, less than 70% seen once. Sequencing was performed on CD4+ T cells sorted from blood. The source is a human donor in good health.

J is TRBJ2-7 and V is TRBV11-2, with 9 nucleotides matching TRBD1. CDR1 is SGHAT, CDR2 FQNNGV, per germline. After removal of 6 bases from V and 1 base from J, the junction contained 4 bases not matched to a gene. The CDR3 consists of 14 residues. CDR3 in DNA: TGTGCCAGCAGGGCCGGGACAGGGTCCTACGAGCAGTACTTC. Translated: CASRAGTGSYEQYF.

About this clone: Other nucleotide sequences in the sample specify the same CDR3. The chain uses TRBV4-3 and TRBJ2-6; possibly TRBD1 for D (6 bases). The CDR3 is 15 residues long. Germline CDR1 and CDR2: LGHNA and YSLEER. Trimming removed 2 bases from V and 3 bases from J, with 8 bases in between. The DNA of the CDR3 is TGCGCCAGCAGCCAAAGGGGGAGTGGGGCCAACGTCCTGACTTTC. Translating it yields CASSQRGSGANVLTF.

The V gene is TRBV9, the J gene TRBJ2-6; D call uncertain. The germline V gene encodes CDR1 SGDLS and CDR2 YYNGEE. The CDR3 is 14 amino acids. The V gene lost 0 bases and the J gene lost 4 bases, with 5 bases spanning the gap. The CDR3 loop is CASSVEGGANVLTF. In DNA, the CDR3 is TGTGCCAGCAGCGTAGAAGGAGGGGCCAACGTCCTGACTTTC.

This clone has only a few counts. This sequence joins TRBV14 and TRBJ2-7, with 10 bases fitting TRBD2. Germline V gene data show CDR1 as SGHDN and CDR2 as FVKESK. The CDR3 totals 13 residues. V trimming: 3 bases; J trimming: 6 bases; junction bases outside the gene matches: 2. CDR3 bases: TGTGCCAGCAGCCAGGGACTAGCGTTCGAGCAGTACTTC. Protein product: CASSQGLAFEQYF.

V and J are TRBV6-5 and TRBJ1-2; no clear D. The CDR3 has 12 residues. CDR1 is MNHEY and CDR2 is SVGAGI in the germline V gene. V lost 10 bases and J 2 bases, leaving 11 bases between the germline ends. Here the CDR3 reads CATGEGNYGYTF. In nucleotides, the CDR3 is TGTGCCACCGGGGAGGGAAACTATGGCTACACCTTC.